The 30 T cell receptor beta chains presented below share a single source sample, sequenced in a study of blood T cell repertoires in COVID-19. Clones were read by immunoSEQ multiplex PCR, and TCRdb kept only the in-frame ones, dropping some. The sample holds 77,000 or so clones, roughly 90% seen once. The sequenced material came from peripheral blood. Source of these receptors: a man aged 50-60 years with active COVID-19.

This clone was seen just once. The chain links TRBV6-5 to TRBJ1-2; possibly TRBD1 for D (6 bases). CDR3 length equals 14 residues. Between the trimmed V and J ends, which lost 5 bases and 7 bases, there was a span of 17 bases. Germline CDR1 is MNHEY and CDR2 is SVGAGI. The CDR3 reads CASSTAPGVSGYTF. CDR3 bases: TGTGCCAGCAGTACCGCCCCAGGGGTTTCTGGCTACACCTTC.

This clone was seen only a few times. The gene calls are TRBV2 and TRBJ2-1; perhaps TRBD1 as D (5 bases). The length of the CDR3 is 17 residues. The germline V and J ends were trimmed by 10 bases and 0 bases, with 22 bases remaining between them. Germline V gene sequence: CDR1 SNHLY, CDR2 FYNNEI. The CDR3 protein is CANGRQTTRSSYNEQFF. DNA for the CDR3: TGTGCCAACGGAAGACAGACAACCCGGAGCTCCTACAATGAGCAGTTCTTC.

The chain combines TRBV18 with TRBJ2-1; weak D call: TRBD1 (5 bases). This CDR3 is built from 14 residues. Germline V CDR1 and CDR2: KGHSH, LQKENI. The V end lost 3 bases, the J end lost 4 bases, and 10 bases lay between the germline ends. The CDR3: CASSPEDKYNEQFF. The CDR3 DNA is TGTGCCAGCTCACCTGAGGACAAATACAATGAGCAGTTCTTC.

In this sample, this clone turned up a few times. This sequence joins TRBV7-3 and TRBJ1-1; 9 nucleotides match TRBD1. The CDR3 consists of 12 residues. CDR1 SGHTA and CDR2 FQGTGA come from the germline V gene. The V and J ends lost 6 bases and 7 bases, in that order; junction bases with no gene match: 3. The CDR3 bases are TGTGCCAGCAGTCAGGGACAGGGTGAAGCTTTCTTT. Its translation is CASSQGQGEAFF.

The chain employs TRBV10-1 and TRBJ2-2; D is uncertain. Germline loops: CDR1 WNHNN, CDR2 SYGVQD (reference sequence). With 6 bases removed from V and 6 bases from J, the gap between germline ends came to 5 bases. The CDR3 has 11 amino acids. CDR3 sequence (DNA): TGCGCCAGCAGCAGGTCCGGGGAGCTGTTTTTT. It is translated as CASSRSGELFF.

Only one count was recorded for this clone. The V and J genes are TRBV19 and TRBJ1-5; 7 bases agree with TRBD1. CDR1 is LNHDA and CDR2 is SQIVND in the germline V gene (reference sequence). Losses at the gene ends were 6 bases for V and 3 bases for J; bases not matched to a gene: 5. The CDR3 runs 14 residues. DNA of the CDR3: TGTGCCAGTAGCCGGCAGGGGGACAATCAGCCCCAGCATTTT. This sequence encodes CASSRQGDNQPQHF.

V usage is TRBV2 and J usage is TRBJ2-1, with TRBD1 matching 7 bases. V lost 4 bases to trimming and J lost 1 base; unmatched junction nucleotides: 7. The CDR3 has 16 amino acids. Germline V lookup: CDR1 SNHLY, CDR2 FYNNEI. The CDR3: CASSGETGSSYNEQFF. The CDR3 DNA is TGTGCCAGCAGTGGGGAGACAGGGAGTTCCTACAATGAGCAGTTCTTC.

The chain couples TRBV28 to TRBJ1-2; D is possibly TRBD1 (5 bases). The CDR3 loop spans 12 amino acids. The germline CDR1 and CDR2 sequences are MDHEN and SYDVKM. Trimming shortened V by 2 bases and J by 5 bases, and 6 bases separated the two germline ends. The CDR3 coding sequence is TGTGCCAGCAGTTTAGGGGGGTATGGCTACACCTTC. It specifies CASSLGGYGYTF.

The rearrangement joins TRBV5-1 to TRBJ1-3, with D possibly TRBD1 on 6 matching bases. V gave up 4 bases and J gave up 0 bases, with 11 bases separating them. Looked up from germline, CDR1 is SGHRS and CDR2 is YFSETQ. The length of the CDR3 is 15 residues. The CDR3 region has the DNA TGCGCCAGCAGCGCCACAGGGACCTCTGGAAACACCATATATTTT. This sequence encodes CASSATGTSGNTIYF.

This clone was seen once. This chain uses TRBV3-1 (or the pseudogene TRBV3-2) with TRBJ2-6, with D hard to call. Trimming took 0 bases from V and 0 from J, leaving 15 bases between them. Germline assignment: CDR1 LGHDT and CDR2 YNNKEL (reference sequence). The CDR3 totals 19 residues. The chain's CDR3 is CASSQEFSGRNSGANVLTF. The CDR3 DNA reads TGTGCCAGCAGCCAAGAGTTTTCTGGGCGAAACTCTGGGGCCAACGTCCTGACTTTC.

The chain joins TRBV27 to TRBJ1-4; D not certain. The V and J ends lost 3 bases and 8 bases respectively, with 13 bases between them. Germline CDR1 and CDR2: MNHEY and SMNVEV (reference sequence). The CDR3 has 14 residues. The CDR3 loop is CASSLVSSGEKLFF. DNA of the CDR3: TGTGCCAGCAGTTTGGTCAGTTCAGGCGAAAAACTGTTTTTT.

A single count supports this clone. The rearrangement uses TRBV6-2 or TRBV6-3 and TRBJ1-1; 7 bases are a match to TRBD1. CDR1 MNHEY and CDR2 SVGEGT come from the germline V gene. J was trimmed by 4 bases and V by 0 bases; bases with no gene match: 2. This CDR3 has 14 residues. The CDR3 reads CASSYSYRGTEAFF. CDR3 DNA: TGTGCCAGCAGTTACTCGTACAGGGGCACTGAAGCTTTCTTT.

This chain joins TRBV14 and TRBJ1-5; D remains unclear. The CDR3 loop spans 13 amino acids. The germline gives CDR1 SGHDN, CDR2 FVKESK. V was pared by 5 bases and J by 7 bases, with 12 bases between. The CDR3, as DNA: TGTGCCAGCAGCAGAAGCCCGGGGCAGCCCCAGCATTTT. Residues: CASSRSPGQPQHF.

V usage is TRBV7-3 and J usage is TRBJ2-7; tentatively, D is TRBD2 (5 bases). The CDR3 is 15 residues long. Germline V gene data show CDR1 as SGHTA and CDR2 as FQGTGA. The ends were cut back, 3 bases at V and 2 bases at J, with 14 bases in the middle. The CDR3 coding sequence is TGTGCCAGCAGCTTTCGACCCAACGGGGCCTACGAGCAGTACTTC. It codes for CASSFRPNGAYEQYF.

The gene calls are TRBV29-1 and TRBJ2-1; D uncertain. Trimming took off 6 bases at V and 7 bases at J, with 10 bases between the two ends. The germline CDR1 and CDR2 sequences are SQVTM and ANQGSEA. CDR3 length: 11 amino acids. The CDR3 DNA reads TGCAGCGTCGGTCAAATTAATGAGCAGTTCTTC. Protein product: CSVGQINEQFF.

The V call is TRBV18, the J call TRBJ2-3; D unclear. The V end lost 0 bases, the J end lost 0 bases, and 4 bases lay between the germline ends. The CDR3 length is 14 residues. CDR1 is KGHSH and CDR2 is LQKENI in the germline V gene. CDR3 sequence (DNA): TGTGCCAGCTCACCACCATATAGCACAGATACGCAGTATTTT. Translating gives CASSPPYSTDTQYF. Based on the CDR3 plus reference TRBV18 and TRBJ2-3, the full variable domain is NAGVMQNPRHLVRRRGQEARLRCSPMKGHSHVYWYRQLPEEGLKFMVYLQKENIIDESGMPKERFSAEFPKEGPSILRIQQVVRGDSAAYFCASSPPYSTDTQYFGPGTRLTVL.

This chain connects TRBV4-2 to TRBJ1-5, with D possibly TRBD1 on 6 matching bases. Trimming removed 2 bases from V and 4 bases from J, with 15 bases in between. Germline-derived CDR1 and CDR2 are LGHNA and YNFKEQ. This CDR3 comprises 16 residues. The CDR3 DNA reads TGTGCCAGCAGCCAAATTTGGACAGCCACTAATCAGCCCCAGCATTTT. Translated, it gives CASSQIWTATNQPQHF.

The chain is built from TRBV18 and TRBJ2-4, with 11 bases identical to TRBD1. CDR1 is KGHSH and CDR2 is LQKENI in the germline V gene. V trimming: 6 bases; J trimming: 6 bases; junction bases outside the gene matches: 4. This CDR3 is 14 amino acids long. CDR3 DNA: TGTGCCAGCTCCCGGGGGACAGGGGGAAACATTCAGTACTTC. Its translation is CASSRGTGGNIQYF. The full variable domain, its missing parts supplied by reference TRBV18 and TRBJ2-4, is NAGVMQNPRHLVRRRGQEARLRCSPMKGHSHVYWYRQLPEEGLKFMVYLQKENIIDESGMPKERFSAEFPKEGPSILRIQQVVRGDSAAYFCASSRGTGGNIQYFGAGTRLSVL.

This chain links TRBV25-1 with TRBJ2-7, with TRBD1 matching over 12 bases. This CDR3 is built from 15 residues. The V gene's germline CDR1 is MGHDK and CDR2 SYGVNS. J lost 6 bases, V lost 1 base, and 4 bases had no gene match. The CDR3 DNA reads TGTGCCAGCAGTGAATGGGACAGGGGGCTAGGCGAGCAGTACTTC. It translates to CASSEWDRGLGEQYF.

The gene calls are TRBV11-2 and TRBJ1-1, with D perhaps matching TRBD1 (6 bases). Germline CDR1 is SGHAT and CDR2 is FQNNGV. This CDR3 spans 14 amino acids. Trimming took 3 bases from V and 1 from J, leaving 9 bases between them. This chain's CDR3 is CASSFGGQNTEAFF. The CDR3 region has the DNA TGTGCCAGCAGCTTCGGGGGGCAGAACACTGAAGCTTTCTTT. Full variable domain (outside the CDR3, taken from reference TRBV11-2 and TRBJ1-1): EAGVAQSPRYKIIEKRQSVAFWCNPISGHATLYWYQQILGQGPKLLIQFQNNGVVDDSQLPKDRFSAERLKGVDSTLKIQPAKLEDSAVYLCASSFGGQNTEAFFGQGTRLTVV.

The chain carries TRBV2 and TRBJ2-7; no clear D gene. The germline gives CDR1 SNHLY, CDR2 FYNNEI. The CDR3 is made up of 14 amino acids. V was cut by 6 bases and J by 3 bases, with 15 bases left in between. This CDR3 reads CASSPSVIFYEQYF. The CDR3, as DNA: TGTGCCAGCAGCCCCTCCGTAATTTTCTACGAGCAGTACTTC.

CDR3 loop: CSALLLAGGRETQYF. The CDR3 DNA is TGCAGCGCCCTACTACTAGCGGGGGGGCGAGAGACCCAGTACTTC. J is TRBJ2-5 and V is TRBV29-1; 13 bases fit TRBD2. Germline values: CDR1 SQVTM, CDR2 ANQGSEA. V lost 7 bases to trimming and J lost 4 bases; unmatched junction nucleotides: 9. CDR3 size: 15 residues.

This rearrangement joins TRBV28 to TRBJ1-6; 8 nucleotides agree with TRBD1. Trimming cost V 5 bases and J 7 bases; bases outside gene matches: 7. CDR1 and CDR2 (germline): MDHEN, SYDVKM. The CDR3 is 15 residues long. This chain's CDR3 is CASSRDRGGNSPLHF. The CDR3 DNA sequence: TGTGCCAGCAGTCGTGACAGGGGAGGGAATTCACCCCTCCACTTT. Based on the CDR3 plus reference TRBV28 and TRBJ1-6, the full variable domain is DVKVTQSSRYLVKRTGEKVFLECVQDMDHENMFWYRQDPGLGLRLIYFSYDVKMKEKGDIPEGYSVSREKKERFSLILESASTNQTSMYLCASSRDRGGNSPLHFGNGTRLTVT.

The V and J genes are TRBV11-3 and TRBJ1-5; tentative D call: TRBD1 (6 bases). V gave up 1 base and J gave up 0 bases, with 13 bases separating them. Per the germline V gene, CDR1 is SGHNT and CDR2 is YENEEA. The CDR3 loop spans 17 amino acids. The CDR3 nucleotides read TGTGCCAGCAGCTTAGTGAGGGACACATATAGCAATCAGCCCCAGCATTTT. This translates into CASSLVRDTYSNQPQHF.

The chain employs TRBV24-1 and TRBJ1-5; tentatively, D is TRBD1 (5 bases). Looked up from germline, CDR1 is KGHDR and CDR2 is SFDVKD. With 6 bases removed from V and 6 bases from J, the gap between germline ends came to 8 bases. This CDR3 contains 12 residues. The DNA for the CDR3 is TGTGCCACCAGTAGGGGTGGTCAGCCCCAGCATTTT. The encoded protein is CATSRGGQPQHF.

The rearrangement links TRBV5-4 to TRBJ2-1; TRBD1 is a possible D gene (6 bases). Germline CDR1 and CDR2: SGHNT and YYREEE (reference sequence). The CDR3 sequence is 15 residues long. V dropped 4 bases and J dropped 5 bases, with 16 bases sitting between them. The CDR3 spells CASSPFSRDNNEQFF. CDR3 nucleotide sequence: TGTGCCAGCAGCCCCTTTTCCAGGGACAACAATGAGCAGTTCTTC.

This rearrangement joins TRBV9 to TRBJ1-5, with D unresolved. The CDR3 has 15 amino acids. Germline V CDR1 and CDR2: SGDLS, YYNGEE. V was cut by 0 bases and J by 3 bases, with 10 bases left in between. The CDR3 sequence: CASSVEGVFNQPQHF. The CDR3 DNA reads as TGTGCCAGCAGCGTAGAGGGAGTGTTCAATCAGCCCCAGCATTTT.

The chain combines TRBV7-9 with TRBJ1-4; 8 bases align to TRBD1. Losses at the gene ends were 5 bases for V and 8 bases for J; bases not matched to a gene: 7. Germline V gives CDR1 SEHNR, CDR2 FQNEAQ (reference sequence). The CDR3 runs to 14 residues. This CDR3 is CASSQQGAREKLFF. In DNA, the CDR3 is TGTGCCAGCAGCCAGCAGGGGGCGAGGGAAAAACTGTTTTTT.

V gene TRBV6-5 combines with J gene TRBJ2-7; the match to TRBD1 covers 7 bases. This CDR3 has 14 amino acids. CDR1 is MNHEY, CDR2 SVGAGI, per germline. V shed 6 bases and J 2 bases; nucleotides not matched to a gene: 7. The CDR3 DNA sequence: TGTGCCAGCAGAACTACAGGGGACACCTACGAGCAGTACTTC. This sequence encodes CASRTTGDTYEQYF.

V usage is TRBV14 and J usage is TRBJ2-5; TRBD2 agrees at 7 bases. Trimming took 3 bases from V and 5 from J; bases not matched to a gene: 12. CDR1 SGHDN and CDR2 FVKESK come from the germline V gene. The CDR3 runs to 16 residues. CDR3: CASSHGLVTTGETQYF. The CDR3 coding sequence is TGTGCCAGCAGCCACGGACTAGTCACAACGGGGGAGACCCAGTACTTC.